A single TCR beta chain is shown here with its context. It lacks a known antigen. Base qualities were left out, and no much larger clone turns up one base away. V loses 0 bases, J loses 0 bases, and the germline ends lie 6 bases apart. CDR3 length: 14 amino acids, cysteine to phenylalanine. Here the CDR3 DNA is all that survives: 42 bases in frame from base 1. CDR1 and CDR2 were assigned from the germline V gene as SGDLS and YYNGEE. The sample belongs to a study of Ad26.COV2.S vaccination and SARS-CoV-2 variants (dated by TCRdb to the early 2020s). Regarding the study in general: TCRbeta repertoire sequencing served as the tool for gauging how specific and how broad the SARS-CoV-2-reactive T cell receptors were following Ad26.COV2.S vaccination. The TCR-sequenced set comprised approximately 32 samples: some 20 Ad26.COV2.S vaccine recipients, 5 placebo recipients and 8 SARS-CoV-2 convalescent individuals. Summary of the overall study and its limitations: Higher spike-specific TCR breadth was observed in Ad26.COV2.S recipients than in placebo recipients (P = 0.0014). After vaccination, substantial breadth of spike-specific CD8+ and CD4+ T cell responses was reported. Vaccine and placebo recipients had similar non-spike TCR breadth, a finding consistent with the vaccine containing only spike. The authors noted that total T cell responses may have been underestimated by the TCR breadth and depth analyses.

The time point label, read with the paper, signifies: individuals recovered from natural SARS-CoV-2 infection. The immunoSEQ Assay was used to sequence TCRbeta CDR3 regions. After extraction, genomic DNA underwent amplification by bias-controlled multiplex PCR, followed by high-throughput sequencing. The authors' analysis ran thus. To quantify the absolute abundance of every unique TCRbeta CDR3 region, sequences were collapsed and filtered. T cell fraction was estimated by normalization of TCRbeta template counts to usable DNA, with usable DNA being measured through amplification of reference genes present in all nucleated cells. Repertoire TCRs were annotated as SARS-CoV-2-specific when V gene, CDR3 amino acid sequence and J gene were exactly matched to a known reactive TCR set. The reference SARS-CoV-2 TCR set was derived from MIRA and filtered for enrichment in COVID-19-positive ImmuneCODE repertoires, a step that removed public or cross-reactive TCRs. Using the MIRA antigens, annotated TCRs were further analysed by specific ORF or by position within an ORF. Breadth was defined as annotated unique rearrangements over total unique productive rearrangements; depth was the summed frequency of those rearrangements. Two-sided Wilcoxon rank-sum tests were used to compare TCR breadth between groups. The clones in this table, taken by TCRdb from immuneACCESS, are in-frame only. Not every clone is retained; where verified, under half of the shortfall comes from an unresolved V gene, and the cause of the rest is unknown. V and J calls plus clone size are reproduced from that table; the DNA served to infer D and trimming. The sample yields 150,000 to 200,000 clones; around nine tenths were counted once. The ten largest account for 4.5% to 7.5% of the sample.

This clonotype originated in a human donor who had recovered from COVID-19. The chain is assembled from TRBV9 and TRBJ2-5, with no D gene named confidently. This material consisted of peripheral blood, taken after recovery from COVID-19. The DNA sequence is given as TGTGCCAGCAGCGTAGGTGGAAACCAAGAGACCCAGTACTTC. Its protein reads: CASSVGGNQETQYF. Joined to the reference TRBV9 and TRBJ2-5 proteins, this CDR3 gives the full variable domain: DSGVTQTPKHLITATGQRVTLRCSPRSGDLSVYWYQQSLDQGLQFLIQYYNGEERAKGNILERFSAQQFPDLHSELNLSSLELGDSALYFCASSVGGNQETQYFGPGTRLLVL.